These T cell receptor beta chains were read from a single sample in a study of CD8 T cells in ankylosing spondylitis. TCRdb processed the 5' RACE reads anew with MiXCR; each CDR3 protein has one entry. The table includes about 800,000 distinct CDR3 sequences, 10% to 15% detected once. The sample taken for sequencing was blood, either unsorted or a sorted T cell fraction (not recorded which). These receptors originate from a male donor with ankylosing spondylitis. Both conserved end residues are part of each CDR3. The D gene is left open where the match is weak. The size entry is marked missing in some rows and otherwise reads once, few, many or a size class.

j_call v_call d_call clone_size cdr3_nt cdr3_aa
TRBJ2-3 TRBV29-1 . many TGCAGCGTCGAAAGGACTGGGTTTGATACGCAGTATTTT CSVERTGFDTQYF
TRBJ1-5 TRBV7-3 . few TGTGCCAGCAGCTTAATGGCTAACGGGAATCAGCCCCAGCATTTT CASSLMANGNQPQHF
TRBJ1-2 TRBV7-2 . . TGTGCCAGCAGCCAGCGGGGGGGCCTCGTTGGCTACACCTTC CASSQRGGLVGYTF
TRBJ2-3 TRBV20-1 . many TGCAGTGCCGTCGCGGACCCAGACACAGATACGCAGTATTTT CSAVADPDTDTQYF
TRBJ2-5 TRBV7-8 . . TGTGCCAGCGGAGGAGGATCGCAAGAGACCCAGTACTTC CASGGGSQETQYF
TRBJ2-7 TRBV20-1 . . TGCAGTGCTACCCCAGGGGCCTCCTACGAGCAGTACTTC CSATPGASYEQYF
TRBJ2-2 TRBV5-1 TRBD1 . TGCGCCAGCAGCCCCAGACAGGGGGGTGGCACCGGGGAGCTGTTTTTT CASSPRQGGGTGELFF
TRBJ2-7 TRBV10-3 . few TGTGCCATCAGTGAACCTGCGAGGGCCTCCTACGAGCAGTACTTC CAISEPARASYEQYF
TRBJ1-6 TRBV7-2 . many TGTGCCAGCAGCTTCGGTCCAGATCCTAATTCACCCCTCCACTTT CASSFGPDPNSPLHF
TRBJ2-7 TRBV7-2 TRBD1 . TGTGCCAGCAGCTTACAGTCGCAGGGGGCGTACGAGCAGTACTTC CASSLQSQGAYEQYF
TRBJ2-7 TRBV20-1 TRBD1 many TGCAGTGCCGTCCGGGACAGGTCCGGCGAGCAGTACTTC CSAVRDRSGEQYF
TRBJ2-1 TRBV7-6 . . TGTGCCAGCCGCCGGGGGACCGACAATGAGCAGTTCTTC CASRRGTDNEQFF
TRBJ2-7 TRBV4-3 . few TGCGCCAGCAGCCAGACGCGAGGATTCTCCTACGAGCAGTACTTC CASSQTRGFSYEQYF
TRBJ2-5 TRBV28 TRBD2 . TGTGCCAGCGGCTCGGGGGCGGGAGGTCAAGAGACCCAGTACTTC CASGSGAGGQETQYF
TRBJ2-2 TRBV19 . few TGTGCCAGTAGTATTCGGAGAATCGGGGAGCTGTTTTTT CASSIRRIGELFF
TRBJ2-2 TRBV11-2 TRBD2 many TGTGCCAGCAGCGGGCGGACTAGCGGGAGGGCCTACGACACCGGGGAGCTGTTTTTT CASSGRTSGRAYDTGELFF
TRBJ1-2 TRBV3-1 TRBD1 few TGTGCCAGCAGCCTTCGGACAGGGGGGTATGACGATGGCTACACCTTC CASSLRTGGYDDGYTF
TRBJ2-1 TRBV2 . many TGTGCCAGCACCCAGGACAGAGAAGTTTACAATGAGCAGTTCTTC CASTQDREVYNEQFF
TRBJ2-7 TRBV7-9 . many TGTGCCAGCAGTTGGGGTAGTCTAATGGTAGAGCAGTACTTC CASSWGSLMVEQYF